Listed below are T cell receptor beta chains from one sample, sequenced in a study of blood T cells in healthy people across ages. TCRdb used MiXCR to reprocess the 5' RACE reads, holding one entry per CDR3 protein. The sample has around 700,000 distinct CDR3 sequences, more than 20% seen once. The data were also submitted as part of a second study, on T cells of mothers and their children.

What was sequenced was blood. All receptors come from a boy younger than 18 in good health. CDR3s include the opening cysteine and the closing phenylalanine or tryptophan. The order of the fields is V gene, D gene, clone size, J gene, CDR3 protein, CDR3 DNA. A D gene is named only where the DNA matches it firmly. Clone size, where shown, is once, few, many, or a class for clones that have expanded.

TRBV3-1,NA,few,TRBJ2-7,CASSLKPAYEQYF,TGTGCCAGCAGCCTTAAGCCCGCCTACGAGCAGTACTTC
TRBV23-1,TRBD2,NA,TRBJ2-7,CASSPDLAGIYEQYF,TGCGCCAGCAGTCCAGATTTAGCGGGAATTTACGAGCAGTACTTC
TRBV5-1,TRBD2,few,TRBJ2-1,CASSLAEAGEAYEQFF,TGCGCCAGCAGCTTGGCCGAGGCGGGGGAGGCGTATGAGCAGTTCTTC
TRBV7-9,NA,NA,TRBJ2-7,CASSNPGGEQYF,TGTGCCAGCAGCAATCCGGGTGGCGAGCAGTACTTC
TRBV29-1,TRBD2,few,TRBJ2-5,CSGCETSGSETQYF,TGCAGCGGCTGCGAGACTAGCGGGTCTGAGACCCAGTACTTC
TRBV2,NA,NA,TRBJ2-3,CASSPQFTDTQYF,TGTGCCAGCAGTCCACAGTTCACAGATACGCAGTATTTT
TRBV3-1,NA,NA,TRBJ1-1,CASSQVSSGTEAFF,TGTGCCAGCAGCCAAGTATCTAGTGGGACTGAAGCTTTCTTT
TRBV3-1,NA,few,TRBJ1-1,CASGQVGTEAFF,TGTGCCAGCGGCCAAGTAGGTACTGAAGCTTTCTTT
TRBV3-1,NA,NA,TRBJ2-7,CASSQASLGEQYF,TGTGCCAGCAGCCAAGCAAGCCTAGGCGAGCAGTACTTC
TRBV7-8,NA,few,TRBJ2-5,CASSPIADKETQYF,TGTGCCAGCAGCCCCATAGCGGACAAAGAGACCCAGTACTTC
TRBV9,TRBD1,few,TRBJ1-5,CASSVGDRPVPQHF,TGTGCCAGCAGCGTAGGGGACAGGCCCGTTCCCCAGCATTTT
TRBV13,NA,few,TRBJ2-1,CASSLIGRVHEQFF,TGTGCCAGCAGCTTGATCGGGAGAGTGCATGAGCAGTTCTTC
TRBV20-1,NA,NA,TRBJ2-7,CSARTTYEQYF,TGCAGTGCTAGGACTACCTACGAGCAGTACTTC
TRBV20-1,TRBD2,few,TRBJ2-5,CSARLAGGLKETQYF,TGCAGTGCCAGACTAGCGGGGGGACTGAAAGAGACCCAGTACTTC
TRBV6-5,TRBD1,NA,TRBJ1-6,CASTYFGQGYSPLHF,TGTGCCAGCACCTACTTCGGACAGGGCTATTCACCCCTCCACTTT
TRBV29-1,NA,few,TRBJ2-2,CSVVAHTGELFF,TGCAGCGTTGTGGCGCACACCGGGGAGCTGTTTTTT
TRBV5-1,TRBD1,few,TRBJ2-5,CASSSTTGSGETQYF,TGCGCCAGCAGCTCTACGACAGGGTCCGGCGAGACCCAGTACTTC
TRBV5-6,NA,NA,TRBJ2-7,CASSLIRGSSYEQYF,TGTGCCAGCAGCTTAATCAGGGGTAGCTCCTACGAGCAGTACTTC
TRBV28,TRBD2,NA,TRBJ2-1,CASNSKRERNYNEQFF,TGTGCCAGCAATTCGAAGCGGGAGCGAAACTACAATGAGCAGTTCTTC
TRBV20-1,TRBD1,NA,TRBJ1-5,CSARDLGGGNQPQHF,TGCAGTGCTAGAGATCTAGGGGGCGGCAATCAGCCCCAGCATTTT
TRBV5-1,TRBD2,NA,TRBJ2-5,CASKVSGDQETQYF,TGCGCCAGCAAGGTTAGCGGGGACCAAGAGACCCAGTACTTC
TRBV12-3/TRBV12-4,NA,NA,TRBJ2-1,CASSFLGSGTYNEQFF,TGTGCCAGCAGTTTTCTAGGATCAGGGACTTACAATGAGCAGTTCTTC
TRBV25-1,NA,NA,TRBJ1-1,CASRGRVNTEAFF,TGTGCCAGCAGGGGGAGGGTTAACACTGAAGCTTTCTTT
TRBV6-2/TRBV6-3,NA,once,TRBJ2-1,CATTPGLPEGEKFF,TGTGCCACCACGCCGGGACTCCCTGAGGGAGAGAAGTTCTTC
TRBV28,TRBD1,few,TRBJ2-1,CAARGTATYNEQFF,TGTGCCGCGAGGGGGACAGCTACCTACAATGAGCAGTTCTTC
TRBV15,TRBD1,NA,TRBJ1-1,CATSRSRTGTGGVAFF,TGTGCCACCAGCAGATCCCGTACCGGGACAGGAGGAGTAGCTTTCTTT
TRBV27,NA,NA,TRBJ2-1,CASNPIDSTNEQFF,TGTGCCAGCAACCCGATTGACAGTACGAATGAGCAGTTCTTC
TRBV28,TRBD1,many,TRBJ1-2,CASSLTGPYGYTF,TGTGCCAGCAGTTTGACAGGGCCCTATGGCTACACCTTC
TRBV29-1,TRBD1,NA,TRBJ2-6,CSVEADRGPSGANVLTF,TGCAGCGTTGAGGCGGACAGGGGACCTTCTGGGGCCAACGTCCTGACTTTC
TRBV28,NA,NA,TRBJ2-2,CASSLTPFTTGELFF,TGTGCCAGCAGTTTGACTCCGTTTACCACCGGGGAGCTGTTTTTT
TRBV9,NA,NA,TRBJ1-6,CASSASSDVGVNSPLHF,TGTGCCAGCAGCGCAAGTAGCGATGTGGGCGTTAATTCACCCCTCCACTTT
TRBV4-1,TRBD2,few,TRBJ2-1,CASSPLGTSGYNEQFF,TGCGCCAGCAGCCCTTTAGGGACTAGCGGATACAATGAGCAGTTCTTC
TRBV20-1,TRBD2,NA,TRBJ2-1,CSATSGRAFAYNEQFF,TGCAGTGCTACTAGCGGGAGGGCGTTCGCATACAATGAGCAGTTCTTC
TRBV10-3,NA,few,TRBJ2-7,CAISVPLGEAYEQYF,TGTGCCATCAGTGTTCCATTAGGGGAGGCCTACGAGCAGTACTTC
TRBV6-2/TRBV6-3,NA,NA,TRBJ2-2,CASSVRTVANTGELFF,TGTGCCAGCAGTGTCAGGACGGTCGCGAACACCGGGGAGCTGTTTTTT
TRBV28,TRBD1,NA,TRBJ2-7,CASSTPTGGRNEQYF,TGTGCCAGCAGTACCCCGACAGGGGGACGTAACGAGCAGTACTTC
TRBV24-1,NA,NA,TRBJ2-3,CATSDLRGDPQYF,TGTGCCACCAGTGATTTGCGAGGGGATCCGCAGTATTTT
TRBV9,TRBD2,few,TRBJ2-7,CASSAQVGGYEQYF,TGTGCCAGCAGCGCCCAAGTGGGGGGGTACGAGCAGTACTTC
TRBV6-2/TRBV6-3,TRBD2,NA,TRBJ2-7,CASSYGTMPYEQYF,TGTGCCAGCAGTTACGGGACTATGCCCTACGAGCAGTACTTC
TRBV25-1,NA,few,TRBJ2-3,CASSEWGKSTDTQYF,TGTGCCAGCAGTGAATGGGGGAAGTCCACAGATACGCAGTATTTT
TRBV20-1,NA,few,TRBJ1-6,CSARGQWQSPLHF,TGCAGTGCTAGGGGGCAGTGGCAATCACCCCTCCACTTT
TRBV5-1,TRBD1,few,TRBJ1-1,CANRRDSLNTEAFF,TGCGCCAACAGACGGGACAGCTTGAACACTGAAGCTTTCTTT
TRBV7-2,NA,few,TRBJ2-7,CASSLVAGTAYEQYF,TGTGCCAGCAGCTTAGTGGCGGGAACAGCCTACGAGCAGTACTTC
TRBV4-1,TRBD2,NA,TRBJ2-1,CASSQASGRGNEQFF,TGCGCCAGCAGCCAAGCGAGCGGGAGGGGTAATGAGCAGTTCTTC
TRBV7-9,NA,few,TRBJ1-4,CASSPNGEKLFF,TGTGCCAGCAGCCCAAATGGGGAAAAACTGTTTTTT